The 21 T cell receptor beta chains below all came from one sample that was sequenced in a study of cytotoxic CD8 clonotypes in ibrutinib-treated CLL. Libraries were prepared by immunoSEQ multiplex PCR; TCRdb keeps only in-frame clonotypes and omits some of them. The table shows some 46,000 clones, with less than 70% occurring only once. The specimen comprised PBMCs, sampled after 12 months of ibrutinib treatment. These receptors were taken from a human donor with chronic lymphocytic leukemia.

The V and J genes are TRBV6-5 and TRBJ1-1; no firm D call. The CDR3 is 15 residues long. Looked up from germline, CDR1 is MNHEY and CDR2 is SVGAGI. V was shortened by 0 bases and J by 1 base, with 9 bases between the two germline ends. The CDR3 region has the DNA TGTGCCAGCAGTTACTCCCCCACTTCGAACACTGAAGCTTTCTTT. Residues: CASSYSPTSNTEAFF.

This chain uses TRBV30 with TRBJ2-1; 10 nucleotides match TRBD1. This CDR3 is built from 15 residues. With V trimmed by 1 base and J by 2 bases, 2 bases remained unmatched. CDR1 is GTSNPN and CDR2 is SVGIG in the germline V gene (reference sequence). CDR3 DNA: TGTGCCTGGAGTGAGGGGACAGGGGCCTACAATGAGCAGTTCTTC. Protein product: CAWSEGTGAYNEQFF.

The rearrangement links TRBV7-3 to TRBJ2-1; no definite D call. V was trimmed by 3 bases and J by 5 bases, leaving 11 bases between them. From germline, CDR1 is SGHTA and CDR2 FQGTGA. This CDR3 has 14 amino acids. The CDR3 sequence: CASSFGQTNNEQFF. In DNA, the CDR3 is TGTGCCAGCAGCTTCGGCCAGACAAACAATGAGCAGTTCTTC.

The V call is TRBV7-2, the J call TRBJ2-7, with D tentatively TRBD2 (5 bases). CDR1 is SGHTA, CDR2 FQGNSA, per germline. The ends were cut back, 4 bases at V and 3 bases at J, with 19 bases in the middle. The CDR3 is made up of 16 amino acids. Here the CDR3 DNA reads TGTGCCAGCAGCTGGGCACAACGGGGTGGAGACTACGAGCAGTACTTC. Its translation is CASSWAQRGGDYEQYF.

The chain uses TRBV2 and TRBJ2-7, with TRBD2 matching over 11 bases. The CDR3 totals 14 residues. J lost 5 bases, V lost 7 bases, and 7 bases had no gene match. Germline lookup yields CDR1 SNHLY and CDR2 FYNNEI. The CDR3, as DNA: TGTGCCAGCATTCTACTAGCGGGAGAGGACGAGCAGTACTTC. Translated, it gives CASILLAGEDEQYF.

V is TRBV5-5 and J is TRBJ2-7; TRBD1 agrees at 7 bases. In germline, CDR1 is SGHKS, CDR2 YYEKEE (reference sequence). V gave up 2 bases and J gave up 7 bases; unmatched junction bases: 9. This CDR3 is built from 14 residues. The CDR3 spells CASSFRGQPREQYF. The DNA of the CDR3 is TGTGCCAGCAGCTTTAGGGGACAGCCGAGGGAGCAGTACTTC.

The sample holds a few counts of this clone. The genes are TRBV7-9 and TRBJ2-7; D is ambiguous. CDR3 size: 11 residues. CDR1 and CDR2 from the germline V gene are SEHNR and FQNEAQ (reference sequence). V lost 8 bases and J lost 3, with 8 bases in between. This CDR3 is CASVGGYEQYF. CDR3 sequence (DNA): TGTGCCAGCGTGGGCGGCTACGAGCAGTACTTC. Filled out from reference TRBV7-9 and TRBJ2-7, the complete variable domain reads DTGVSQNPRHKITKRGQNVTFRCDPISEHNRLYWYRQTLGQGPEFLTYFQNEAQLEKSRLLSDRFSAERPKGSFSTLEIQRTEQGDSAMYLCASVGGYEQYFGPGTRLTVT.

This chain links TRBV4-1 with TRBJ1-2; no clear D. Trimming cost V 0 bases and J 0 bases, with 14 bases left between them. The CDR3 extends over 17 amino acids. Germline V CDR1 and CDR2: MGHRA, YSYEKL. The DNA for the CDR3 is TGCGCCAGCAGCCAAGAACCCAACGGGTTAGCTAACTATGGCTACACCTTC. The encoded protein is CASSQEPNGLANYGYTF.

This clone occurred once. The CDR3 sequence: CASSVFRTGELFF. DNA of the CDR3: TGTGCCAGCAGCGTTTTCCGGACCGGGGAGCTGTTTTTT. This chain links TRBV9 with TRBJ2-2; no definite D call. V was clipped by 2 bases and J by 5 bases, with 7 bases between them. The CDR3 contains 13 residues. Per germline, CDR1 SGDLS and CDR2 YYNGEE. Combining the CDR3 with reference TRBV9 and TRBJ2-2 gives the whole variable domain DSGVTQTPKHLITATGQRVTLRCSPRSGDLSVYWYQQSLDQGLQFLIQYYNGEERAKGNILERFSAQQFPDLHSELNLSSLELGDSALYFCASSVFRTGELFFGEGSRLTVL.

V is TRBV18 and J is TRBJ2-5, with D unclear. The CDR3 length is 15 residues. Germline V lookup: CDR1 KGHSH, CDR2 LQKENI. V lost 4 bases to trimming and J lost 1 base, with 13 bases between them. The CDR3 reads CASSLSVDRQETQYF. Written as DNA, the CDR3 is TGTGCCAGCTCACTTTCTGTAGACCGCCAAGAGACCCAGTACTTC.

This clone was counted only a few times. V is TRBV6-5 and J is TRBJ1-4; no clear D gene. The germline CDR1 and CDR2 sequences are MNHEY and SVGAGI. Trimming shortened V by 6 bases and J by 4 bases, and 3 bases separated the two germline ends. This CDR3 spans 11 amino acids. In DNA, the CDR3 is TGTGCCAGCAGCCGTAATGAAAAACTGTTTTTT. It encodes CASSRNEKLFF.

This chain links TRBV5-1 with TRBJ2-3, with 14 bases matching TRBD2. The CDR3 is 16 amino acids. Trimming at V came to 3 bases and at J to 6 bases, leaving 6 bases not matched to a gene. Germline CDR1 and CDR2: SGHRS and YFSETQ. The CDR3 spells CASSSRLAGGSDTQYF. The CDR3 DNA follows: TGCGCCAGCAGCTCAAGACTAGCGGGGGGGTCGGATACGCAGTATTTT. Using reference TRBV5-1 and TRBJ2-3 for the parts outside the CDR3, the full variable domain is KAGVTQTPRYLIKTRGQQVTLSCSPISGHRSVSWYQQTPGQGLQFLFEYFSETQRNKGNFPGRFSGRQFSNSRSEMNVSTLELGDSALYLCASSSRLAGGSDTQYFGPGTRLTVL.

This clone occurred once. The V call is TRBV11-2, the J call TRBJ2-6, with TRBD1 matching 7 bases. There are 18 residues in the CDR3. The J segment lost 0 bases and the V segment lost 0 bases, leaving 5 bases of the junction unmatched. The germline V gene has CDR1 SGHAT and CDR2 FQNNGV. The CDR3 sequence: CASSLEPPGGSGANVLTF. The CDR3 DNA reads TGTGCCAGCAGCTTAGAACCGCCAGGGGGCTCTGGGGCCAACGTCCTGACTTTC. Supplemented by reference TRBV11-2 and TRBJ2-6, the full variable domain reads EAGVAQSPRYKIIEKRQSVAFWCNPISGHATLYWYQQILGQGPKLLIQFQNNGVVDDSQLPKDRFSAERLKGVDSTLKIQPAKLEDSAVYLCASSLEPPGGSGANVLTFGAGSRLTVL.

The chain links TRBV19 to TRBJ1-3, with 8 bases fitting TRBD1. This CDR3 comprises 15 residues. CDR1 is LNHDA, CDR2 SQIVND, per germline (reference sequence). V lost 3 bases and J lost 4; bases outside the gene matches: 5. In DNA, the CDR3 is TGTGCCAGTAGTATTGACAGGGGTTACGGAAACACCATATATTTT. It encodes CASSIDRGYGNTIYF. Drawing the rest from reference TRBV19 and TRBJ1-3, the complete variable domain is DGGITQSPKYLFRKEGQNVTLSCEQNLNHDAMYWYRQDPGQGLRLIYYSQIVNDFQKGDIAEGYSVSREKKESFPLTVTSAQKNPTAFYLCASSIDRGYGNTIYFGEGSWLTVV.

V and J are TRBV4-1 and TRBJ2-1, with 8 bases aligning to TRBD2. This CDR3 is 16 amino acids long. In germline, CDR1 is MGHRA, CDR2 YSYEKL. V shed 0 bases, J shed 3 bases, and the junction held 4 bases outside the gene matches. Written as DNA, the CDR3 is TGCGCCAGCAGCCAAGATGAGCGGGGGAGCTACAATGAGCAGTTCTTC. This gives the protein CASSQDERGSYNEQFF.

For the CDR3, the DNA is TGTGCCAGCAGCTTAGCCTGGCAGGGCTCCTACGAGCAGTACTTC. It yields the protein CASSLAWQGSYEQYF. The V and J genes are TRBV13 and TRBJ2-7; perhaps TRBD1 as D (5 bases). Trimming took off 1 base at V and 0 bases at J, with 10 bases between the two ends. The CDR3 contains 15 residues. Germline values: CDR1 PRHDT, CDR2 FYEKMQ (reference sequence). The full variable domain, completed using reference TRBV13 and TRBJ2-7, is AAGVIQSPRHLIKEKRETATLKCYPIPRHDTVYWYQQGPGQDPQFLISFYEKMQSDKGSIPDRFSAQQFSDYHSELNMSSLELGDSALYFCASSLAWQGSYEQYFGPGTRLTVT.

V usage is TRBV18 and J usage is TRBJ1-1, with 9 bases aligning to TRBD1. Per germline, CDR1 KGHSH and CDR2 LQKENI. The CDR3 loop spans 14 amino acids. V lost 6 bases and J lost 7; bases outside the gene matches: 9. The CDR3 DNA sequence: TGTGCCAGCTCGCCCGGGACAGGGTCGATTGAAGCTTTCTTT. It specifies CASSPGTGSIEAFF.

This clone has just one count. This sequence joins TRBV19 and TRBJ1-2; 7 positions agree with TRBD1. V gave up 6 bases and J gave up 3 bases; unmatched junction bases: 22. Germline V gene lookup returns CDR1 LNHDA and CDR2 SQIVND (reference sequence). The length of the CDR3 is 19 residues. CDR3 coding DNA: TGTGCCAGTAGCCTAGAACTAGGGACAGTTTCCGGTTGGTACTATGGCTACACCTTC. Its translation: CASSLELGTVSGWYYGYTF.

The chain employs TRBV4-2 and TRBJ2-5; 8 bases map to TRBD2. The CDR3 loop spans 16 amino acids. Germline CDR1 LGHNA, CDR2 YNFKEQ. Trimming took 2 bases from V and 4 from J; bases not matched to a gene: 9. The CDR3 nucleotides are TGTGCCAGCAGCCAATTGCGTAGCGGGGAGCTAGAGACCCAGTACTTC. Translation: CASSQLRSGELETQYF.

The chain is built from TRBV27 and TRBJ1-2; 8 bases are a match to TRBD1. Germline V gene sequence: CDR1 MNHEY, CDR2 SMNVEV (reference sequence). With 5 bases clipped from V and 5 bases from J, the junction kept 10 bases outside the gene matches. The length of the CDR3 is 15 residues. The CDR3 coding sequence is TGTGCCAGCAGTCAGACAGGGGACGGGGGTTATGGCTACACCTTC. Amino acid sequence: CASSQTGDGGYGYTF.

This chain uses TRBV10-3 with TRBJ1-5, with a tentative D call TRBD1 (6 bases). Between the trimmed V and J ends, which lost 4 bases and 7 bases, there was a span of 17 bases. The CDR3 runs 15 residues. CDR1 and CDR2 from the germline V gene are ENHRY and SYGVKD. The CDR3 nucleotides read TGTGCCATCAGTGCGACTAAGGGGGTAGACCAGCCCCAGCATTTT. It codes for CAISATKGVDQPQHF.